Sequencing of this T cell receptor (beta chain) was carried out in a study of vaccination effects on CD4 cells after COVID-19. Concerning this clone itself: The antigen remains undetermined.

Under the ViraFEST assay, PBMC were stimulated with viral peptide pools so that antigen-specific CD4+ T cells expanded. Sequencing was performed afterwards. Upon completion of more than eight days in culture, CD4+ T cells were isolated. Absence of prior SARS-CoV-2 infection characterized the vaccine recipients, who showed negative nucleocapsid antibodies. Produced via immunoSEQ multiplex PCR; TCRdb's table is partial and in-frame only. The sample records around 79,000 clones, around 76% being singletons. The origin of this receptor is a human donor who received a COVID-19 vaccine. The sequences come from CD4+ T cells from PBMCs cultured with SARS-CoV-2 spike peptides, collected before COVID-19 vaccination.

The DNA for the CDR3 is TGTGCCAGCAGCTTAGGAGGGACAGGGGCCGACCTGCTCCCTTGGGAGCAGTACGTC. Amino acids: CASSLGGTGADLLPWEQYV. V and J are TRBV11-3 and TRBJ2-7; 10 nucleotides agree with TRBD1. The CDR3 totals 19 residues. The V segment lost 1 base and the J segment 7 bases; nucleotides outside the gene matches: 19. Germline V CDR1 and CDR2: SGHNT, YENEEA.